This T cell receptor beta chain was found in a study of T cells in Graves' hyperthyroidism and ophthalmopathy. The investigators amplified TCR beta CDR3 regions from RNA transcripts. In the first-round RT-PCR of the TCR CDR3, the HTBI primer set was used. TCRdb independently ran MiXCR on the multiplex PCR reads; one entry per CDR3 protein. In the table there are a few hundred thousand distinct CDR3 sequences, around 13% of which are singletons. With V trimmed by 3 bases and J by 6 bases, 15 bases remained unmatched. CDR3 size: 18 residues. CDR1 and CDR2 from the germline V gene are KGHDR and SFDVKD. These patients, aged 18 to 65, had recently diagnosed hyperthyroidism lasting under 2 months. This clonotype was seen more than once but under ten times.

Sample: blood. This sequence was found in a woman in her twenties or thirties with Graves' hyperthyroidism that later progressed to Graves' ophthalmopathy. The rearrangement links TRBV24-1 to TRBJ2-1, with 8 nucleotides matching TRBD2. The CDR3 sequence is CATSDVPGGQSTVNEQFF. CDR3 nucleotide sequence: TGTGCCACCAGTGATGTACCGGGGGGGCAGTCCACCGTCAATGAGCAGTTCTTC.